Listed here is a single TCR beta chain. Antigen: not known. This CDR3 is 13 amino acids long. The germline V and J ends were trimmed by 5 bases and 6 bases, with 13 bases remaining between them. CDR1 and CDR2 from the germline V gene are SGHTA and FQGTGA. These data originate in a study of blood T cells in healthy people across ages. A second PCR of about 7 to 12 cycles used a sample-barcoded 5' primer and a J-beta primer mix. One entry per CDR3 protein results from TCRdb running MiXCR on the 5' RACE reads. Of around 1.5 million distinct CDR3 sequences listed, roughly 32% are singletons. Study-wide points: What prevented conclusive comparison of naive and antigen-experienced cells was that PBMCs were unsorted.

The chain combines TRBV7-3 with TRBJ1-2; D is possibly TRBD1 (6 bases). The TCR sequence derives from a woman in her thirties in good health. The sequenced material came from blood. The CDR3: CASSGGGPDGYTF. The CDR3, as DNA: TGTGCCAGCAGCGGCGGGGGCCCCGATGGCTACACCTTC.